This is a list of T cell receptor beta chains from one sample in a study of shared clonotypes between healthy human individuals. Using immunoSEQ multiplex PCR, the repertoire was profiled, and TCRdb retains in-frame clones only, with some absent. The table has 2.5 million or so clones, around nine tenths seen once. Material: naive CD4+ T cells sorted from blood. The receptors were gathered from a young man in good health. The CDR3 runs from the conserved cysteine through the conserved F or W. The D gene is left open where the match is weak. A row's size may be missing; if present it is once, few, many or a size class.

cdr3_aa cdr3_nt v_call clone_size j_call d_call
CASSAAGASPLHF TGTGCCAGCAGCGCTGCGGGGGCTTCACCCCTCCACTTT TRBV7-2 NA TRBJ1-6 NA
CAWSLQGNEKLFF TGTGCCTGGAGTTTGCAGGGTAATGAAAAACTGTTTTTT TRBV30 NA TRBJ1-4 NA
CASSLGRAETQYF TGTGCCAGCAGCTTAGGGAGGGCTGAGACCCAGTACTTC TRBV7-2 NA TRBJ2-5 NA
CASSYGPGETGELFF TGTGCCAGCAGTTACGGTCCCGGAGAAACCGGGGAGCTGTTTTTT TRBV6-6 NA TRBJ2-2 NA
CASSLRGAGRSYEQYF TGTGCCAGCAGCTTACGGGGGGCAGGCCGCTCCTACGAGCAGTACTTC TRBV7-9 NA TRBJ2-7 NA
CASSWGTAIYGYTF TGTGCCAGCAGTTGGGGGACAGCGATCTATGGCTACACCTTC TRBV28 NA TRBJ1-2 TRBD1
CAGWDRASDTQYF TGTGCCGGATGGGACAGGGCATCAGATACGCAGTATTTT TRBV2 NA TRBJ2-3 TRBD1
CASSWVSGETQYF TGCGCCAGCAGCTGGGTTTCGGGGGAGACCCAGTACTTC TRBV5-1 NA TRBJ2-5 NA
CASRRSEFGYTF TGTGCCAGCAGACGGTCCGAGTTCGGCTACACCTTC TRBV6-1 NA TRBJ1-2 NA
CASSLSERAGTEAFF TGTGCCAGCAGCTTATCGGAAAGGGCGGGCACTGAAGCTTTCTTT TRBV7-8 NA TRBJ1-1 NA
CASSLLGVGYEQYF TGCGCCAGCAGCTTGCTGGGGGTAGGCTACGAGCAGTACTTC TRBV5-1 NA TRBJ2-7 NA
CASSLGDSSYGYTF TGCGCCAGCAGCTTGGGGGACAGTTCCTATGGCTACACCTTC TRBV5-1 NA TRBJ1-2 TRBD1
CASSSQSALGYTF TGTGCCAGCAGCTCCCAGTCAGCCCTGGGCTACACCTTC TRBV7-9 NA TRBJ1-2 NA
CASSYSGVNYGYTF TGTGCCAGCAGTTACTCCGGGGTAAACTATGGCTACACCTTC TRBV6-6 NA TRBJ1-2 NA
CASKEGSNQPQHF TGTGCCAGCAAGGAGGGCAGCAATCAGCCCCAGCATTTT TRBV28 NA TRBJ1-5 NA
CASSVGSYGQYF TGCGCCAGCAGTGTTGGCAGCTATGGGCAGTACTTC TRBV10-1 NA TRBJ2-7 NA
CASSQRTSGTDTQYF TGTGCCAGTAGTCAGCGGACTAGCGGGACAGATACGCAGTATTTT TRBV19 NA TRBJ2-3 TRBD2
CASSPGGAESAYEQYF TGCGCCAGCAGCCCCGGGGGGGCGGAATCTGCCTACGAGCAGTACTTC TRBV5-1 NA TRBJ2-7 TRBD2
CASSRTWGLAVTDTQYF TGTGCCAGCAGCCGGACTTGGGGACTAGCAGTCACAGATACGCAGTATTTT TRBV7-9 NA TRBJ2-3 TRBD2
CASRYGGYEQYF TGCGCCAGCCGTTACGGGGGCTACGAGCAGTACTTC TRBV10-1 NA TRBJ2-7 NA
CASSRDRVETQYF TGTGCCAGCAGCCGCGACAGGGTGGAGACCCAGTACTTC TRBV5-4 NA TRBJ2-5 TRBD1
CASSEYNFNEQFF TGCGCCAGCAGTGAGTACAACTTTAATGAGCAGTTCTTC TRBV10-2 NA TRBJ2-1 NA
CASSRSLALGGEKLFF TGCGCCAGCAGCCGTAGTCTGGCTCTGGGAGGTGAAAAACTGTTTTTT TRBV5-1 NA TRBJ1-4 NA
CASSLGTGLNTEAFF TGTGCCAGCAGCTTGGGGACAGGGCTGAACACTGAAGCTTTCTTT TRBV11-2 NA TRBJ1-1 TRBD1
CASSHGQVAGELFF TGTGCCAGCAGTCACGGACAGGTCGCCGGGGAGCTGTTTTTT TRBV28 NA TRBJ2-2 TRBD1
CASSYGQGLDSPLHF TGTGCCAGCAGTTACGGACAGGGACTGGATTCACCCCTCCACTTT TRBV6-5 NA TRBJ1-6 TRBD1
CASTPTDRGMGYTF TGTGCCAGCACCCCCACCGACAGGGGGATGGGCTACACCTTC TRBV5-6 NA TRBJ1-2 TRBD1
CSAQVREKLFF TGCAGTGCTCAAGTACGGGAAAAACTGTTTTTT TRBV20-1 few TRBJ1-4 NA
CASSESMDRDYEQYF TGCGCCAGCAGTGAGTCGATGGACAGGGACTACGAGCAGTACTTC TRBV10-2 NA TRBJ2-7 TRBD1
CAISESREQFF TGTGCCATCAGTGAGTCTAGGGAGCAGTTCTTC TRBV10-3 NA TRBJ2-1 NA
CASSQDRSVQPQHF TGTGCCAGCAGTCAAGACAGGAGTGTTCAGCCCCAGCATTTT TRBV27 NA TRBJ1-5 NA
CASSRSGSAGFADTQYF TGTGCCAGCAGTCGGTCCGGGTCAGCGGGATTTGCAGATACGCAGTATTTT TRBV7-9 NA TRBJ2-3 TRBD2
CASRRGQGTSYEQYF TGTGCCAGCAGACGAGGACAGGGGACCTCCTACGAGCAGTACTTC TRBV7-2 NA TRBJ2-7 TRBD1
CASSYAGQSINYGYTF TGTGCCAGCAGTTACGCGGGACAGAGTATTAACTATGGCTACACCTTC TRBV6-5 NA TRBJ1-2 TRBD1
CASSLAILAANYGYTF TGTGCCAGCAGCTTAGCGATTCTGGCAGCTAACTATGGCTACACCTTC TRBV7-2 NA TRBJ1-2 NA
CASRPGTSPDTQYF TGTGCCAGCAGGCCCGGGACTAGCCCAGATACGCAGTATTTT TRBV2 once TRBJ2-3 TRBD2
CASRIGQVNSPLHF TGTGCCAGCAGGATCGGGCAGGTTAATTCACCCCTCCACTTT TRBV6-5 once TRBJ1-6 NA
CAGAAGINYGYTF TGTGCCGGCGCCGCGGGAATAAACTATGGCTACACCTTC TRBV2 NA TRBJ1-2 NA
CASSLGSNSPLHF TGCGCCAGCAGCTTGGGGTCTAATTCACCCCTCCACTTT TRBV5-1 NA TRBJ1-6 NA
CASSDGTRWIGYTF TGTGCCAGCAGTGATGGGACTCGCTGGATTGGCTACACCTTC TRBV6-1 NA TRBJ1-2 NA
CASFSGTVYTGELFF TGTGCCAGCTTTTCCGGGACAGTGTACACCGGGGAGCTGTTTTTT TRBV6-6 once TRBJ2-2 TRBD1
CASSYTSGSGNTIYF TGTGCCAGCAGTTACACTTCGGGCAGCGGAAACACCATATATTTT TRBV6-5 NA TRBJ1-3 NA
CASSFRGSGTEAFF TGTGCCAGCAGTTTCCGGGGTAGCGGCACTGAAGCTTTCTTT TRBV27 once TRBJ1-1 NA
CASSLGQGPETQYF TGCGCCAGCAGCTTGGGACAGGGTCCGGAGACCCAGTACTTC TRBV5-1 NA TRBJ2-5 TRBD1
CASSWITGDGYTF TGCGCCAGCAGCTGGATAACAGGGGACGGCTACACCTTC TRBV5-1 NA TRBJ1-2 TRBD1
CASSLAPGQKNTEAFF TGCGCCAGCAGCTTGGCCCCGGGACAGAAGAACACTGAAGCTTTCTTT TRBV5-1 NA TRBJ1-1 TRBD1
CASSRRYQETQYF TGTGCCAGCAGCCGAAGATACCAAGAGACCCAGTACTTC TRBV7-3 NA TRBJ2-5 NA
CASSLSDRGRETQYF TGTGCCAGCAGTTTATCCGACAGGGGAAGGGAGACCCAGTACTTC TRBV27 NA TRBJ2-5 TRBD1
CASSGQGAWTEAFF TGCGCCAGCAGCGGACAGGGGGCTTGGACTGAAGCTTTCTTT TRBV5-1 NA TRBJ1-1 TRBD1
CASSLAVAVGELFF TGTGCCAGCAGCTTGGCAGTAGCGGTCGGGGAGCTGTTTTTT TRBV5-5 NA TRBJ2-2 NA
CATSSKRAYNEQFF TGTGCCACCAGCAGTAAGCGGGCGTACAATGAGCAGTTCTTC TRBV15 NA TRBJ2-1 NA
CASSPHRELGNGYTF TGTGCCAGCAGCCCCCACCGGGAGCTGGGTAATGGCTACACCTTC TRBV9 NA TRBJ1-2 NA
CASSSRSGSYGYTF TGTGCCAGCAGCTCCCGCTCAGGTTCCTATGGCTACACCTTC TRBV7-2 few TRBJ1-2 NA
CASSLGVGYNSPLHF TGCGCCAGCAGCTTGGGAGTCGGCTATAATTCACCCCTCCACTTT TRBV5-1 few TRBJ1-6 NA
CASTRGPSVEQYF TGTGCCAGCACCCGGGGCCCCTCGGTCGAGCAGTACTTC TRBV6-1 NA TRBJ2-7 NA
CASSPGQGIYSNQPQHF TGTGCCAGCAGTCCGGGACAGGGGATCTATAGCAATCAGCCCCAGCATTTT TRBV27 NA TRBJ1-5 TRBD1
CASSGDSFYGYTF TGTGCCAGCAGTGGGGACAGCTTCTATGGCTACACCTTC TRBV2 NA TRBJ1-2 TRBD1
CASSALGRGSSYNEQFF TGTGCCAGCTCAGCACTTGGCAGGGGGAGCTCCTACAATGAGCAGTTCTTC TRBV18 NA TRBJ2-1 TRBD1